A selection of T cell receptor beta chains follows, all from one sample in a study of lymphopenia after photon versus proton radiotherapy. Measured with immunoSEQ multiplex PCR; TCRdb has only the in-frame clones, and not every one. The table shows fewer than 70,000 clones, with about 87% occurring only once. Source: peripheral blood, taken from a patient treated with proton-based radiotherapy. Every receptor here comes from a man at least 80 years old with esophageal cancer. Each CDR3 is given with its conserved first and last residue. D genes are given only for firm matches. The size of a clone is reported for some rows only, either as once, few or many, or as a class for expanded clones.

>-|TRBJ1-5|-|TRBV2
TGTGCCAGCAGGGCAGGGGATACCAATCAGCCCCAGCATTTT
CASRAGDTNQPQHF
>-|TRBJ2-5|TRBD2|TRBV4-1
TGCGCCAGCAGCCAAGTTCTAAGCGGGAGGACTAGAGAGACCCAGTACTTC
CASSQVLSGRTRETQYF
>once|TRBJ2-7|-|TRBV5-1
TGCGCCAGCAGCTTGACCCTGACAGGTGGGTCCTACGAGCAGTACTTC
CASSLTLTGGSYEQYF
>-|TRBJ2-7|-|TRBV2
TGTGCCAGCGGGGCGTACGAGCAGTACTTC
CASGAYEQYF
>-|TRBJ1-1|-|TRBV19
TGTGCCAGTGCAGCGACCACCCCGGTCACTGAAGCTTTCTTT
CASAATTPVTEAFF
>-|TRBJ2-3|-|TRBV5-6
TGTGCCAGCAGCCCCCTGAGCGGGAGCACAGATACGCAGTATTTT
CASSPLSGSTDTQYF
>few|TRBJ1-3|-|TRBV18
TGTGCCAGCTCACCGTCCTCCATAGACTCTGGAAACACCATATATTTT
CASSPSSIDSGNTIYF
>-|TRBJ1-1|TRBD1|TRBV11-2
TGTGCCAGCAGCCTACAGGGGTTCACTGAAGCTTTCTTT
CASSLQGFTEAFF
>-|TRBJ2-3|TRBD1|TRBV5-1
TGCGCCAGCAGCATGGACAGGGGAGGGGATACGCAGTATTTT
CASSMDRGGDTQYF
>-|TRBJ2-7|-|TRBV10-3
TGTGCCATCAGCCCAGGGACCGAGCAGTACTTC
CAISPGTEQYF
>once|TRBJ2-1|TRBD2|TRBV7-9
TGTGCCAGCAGCAGTTATAGCGGGAGGGCGAACAATGAGCAGTTCTTC
CASSSYSGRANNEQFF
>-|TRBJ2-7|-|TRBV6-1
TGTGCCAGCAGTGACAGAGCCACCGCGGGTTACGAGCAGTACTTC
CASSDRATAGYEQYF
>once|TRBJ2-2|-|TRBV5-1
TGCGCCAGCAACCTACGAGCCCGTGGTCGAGGTTCCCCCGGGGAGCTGTTTTTT
CASNLRARGRGSPGELFF
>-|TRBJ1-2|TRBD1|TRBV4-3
TGCGCCAGCAGCCATTTTACAGGGGCTACTAACTATGGCTACACCTTC
CASSHFTGATNYGYTF
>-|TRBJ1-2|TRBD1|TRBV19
TGTGCCAGTAGTGAGCCAAGCCGGGACAGCATCTATGGCTACACCTTC
CASSEPSRDSIYGYTF
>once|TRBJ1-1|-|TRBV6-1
TGTGCCAGCAGGGACCCTGGCACTGAAGCTTTCTTT
CASRDPGTEAFF